A single sample is the source of the 25 T cell receptor beta chains below, sequenced in a study of T cells in Graves' hyperthyroidism and ophthalmopathy. TCR beta CDR3 sequences were amplified from RNA transcripts. First-round RT-PCR targeting the TCR CDR3 was performed with the HTBI primer set. TCRdb re-derived calls from the multiplex PCR reads in MiXCR, one entry per CDR3 protein. The sample lists about 580,000 distinct CDR3 sequences, under 60% seen once, with around 8% in the top ten. Sequenced: peripheral blood or thyroid tissue (not recorded which). These receptors were obtained from a woman in her late teens or twenties with Graves' hyperthyroidism.

The chain is built from TRBV20-1 and TRBJ2-5; 8 bases align to TRBD2. The DNA end is a closer match to TRBJ2-1, so the J assignment may be wrong. The germline V gene has CDR1 DFQATT and CDR2 SNEGSKA (reference sequence). The CDR3 consists of 14 residues. CDR3 DNA: TGCAGTGCCCATAGCGGGGACCTTTACAATGAGCAGTTCTTC. Protein sequence: CSAHSGDLYNEQFF.

In this sample, this clonotype turned up many times. In DNA form, the CDR3 reads TGCGCCAGCAGCCTTACCTTGCAGTATAGCAATCAGCCCCAGCATTTT. Its protein product is CASSLTLQYSNQPQHF. The rearrangement joins TRBV5-1 to TRBJ1-5; no clear D gene. Germline V lookup: CDR1 SGHRS, CDR2 YFSETQ. V lost 4 bases and J lost 0, with 14 bases in between. The CDR3 loop spans 16 amino acids.

This clonotype occurred many times. The chain combines TRBV5-5 with TRBJ1-4; D is possibly TRBD1 (5 bases). This CDR3 comprises 15 residues. V was pared by 4 bases and J by 7 bases, with 17 bases between. Per germline, CDR1 SGHKS and CDR2 YYEKEE (reference sequence). CDR3 sequence: CASSMQGGRSEKLFF. CDR3 coding DNA: TGTGCCAGCAGCATGCAGGGTGGAAGGAGTGAAAAACTGTTTTTT.

V usage is TRBV18 and J usage is TRBJ1-1, with D hard to call. V was shortened by 0 bases and J by 0 bases, with 8 bases between the two germline ends. CDR1 and CDR2 (germline): KGHSH, LQKENI. The length of the CDR3 is 15 residues. The CDR3 reads CASSPPEDLNTEAFF. The CDR3 DNA reads TGTGCCAGCTCACCACCGGAGGACTTGAACACTGAAGCTTTCTTT.

This chain uses TRBV7-3 with TRBJ2-5; D call uncertain. In germline, CDR1 is SGHTA, CDR2 FQGTGA. Trimming shortened V by 4 bases and J by 5 bases, and 11 bases separated the two germline ends. The CDR3 is made up of 13 amino acids. CDR3 nucleotides: TGTGCCAGCAGCTCCCGGCCAGCGGAGACCCAGTACTTC. Amino acids: CASSSRPAETQYF.

This chain joins TRBV7-9 and TRBJ1-3; D is uncertain. CDR1 SEHNR and CDR2 FQNEAQ come from the germline V gene (reference sequence). The V gene lost 3 bases and the J gene lost 7 bases, with 10 bases spanning the gap. The CDR3 is made up of 13 amino acids. CDR3 residues: CASSLLTQNTIYF. The CDR3 DNA reads as TGTGCCAGCAGCTTGCTGACACAGAACACCATATATTTT.

Remarks on this clonotype: Germline is not matched at one junction end, which may reflect a read error. This chain connects TRBV29-1 to TRBJ1-2; a weak D match, TRBD1 (6 bases). CDR3 length equals 16 residues. The germline V gene encodes CDR1 SQVTM and CDR2 ANQGSEA. CDR3 loop: CSVEGDRDTFSYGYTF. DNA for the CDR3: TGCAGCGTTGAAGGGGACCGGGACACATTCTCCTATGGCTACACCTTT.

The chain employs TRBV7-8 and TRBJ2-1; D gene ambiguous. This CDR3 spans 15 amino acids. The germline gives CDR1 SGHVS, CDR2 FQNEAQ. V was clipped by 0 bases and J by 9 bases, with 15 bases between them. The CDR3 sequence is CASSLAGLDIFEQFF. The CDR3 DNA follows: TGTGCCAGCAGCTTAGCTGGGCTAGACATATTTGAGCAGTTCTTC.

This clonotype was counted many times. The chain combines TRBV20-1 with TRBJ2-7; 10 positions agree with TRBD1. V dropped 6 bases and J dropped 4; count of bases not matched to a gene: 9. From germline, CDR1 is DFQATT and CDR2 SNEGSKA (reference sequence). The CDR3 extends over 14 amino acids. DNA of the CDR3: TGCAGTGCCGACAGGGGGCGCCTTTCTTACGAGCAGTACTTC. Its translation: CSADRGRLSYEQYF.

This clonotype was picked up a small number of times. The rearrangement uses TRBV5-1 and TRBJ1-1; D is possibly TRBD1 (6 bases). The CDR3 has 15 residues. Trimming removed 4 bases at V and 4 bases at J, with 17 bases between. Germline V gives CDR1 SGHRS, CDR2 YFSETQ. The DNA of the CDR3 is TGCGCCAGCAGCGCTGCCGGGACATTGAGCACTGAAGCTTTCTTT. Protein product: CASSAAGTLSTEAFF.

The V call is TRBV2, the J call TRBJ2-7; D may be TRBD2 (6 bases). With 3 bases removed from V and 5 bases from J, the gap between germline ends came to 17 bases. This CDR3 is 15 amino acids long. CDR1 and CDR2 (germline): SNHLY, FYNNEI. The CDR3 DNA follows: TGTGCCAGCAGTGATGCCGGGGGACGGGGCCACGAGCAGTACTTC. This encodes CASSDAGGRGHEQYF.

Comment on this clonotype: This clone may be a read error of a much larger clone one base away. The conserved phenylalanine or tryptophan is not found at the CDR3 terminus, so this likely reflects a read error. V is TRBV5-1 and J is TRBJ1-1, with a possible D match to TRBD1 (5 bases). Trimming took off 4 bases at V and 4 bases at J, with 14 bases between the two ends. Germline V CDR1 and CDR2: SGHRS, YFSETQ. CDR3 length: 14 residues. The DNA for the CDR3 is TGCGCCAGCAGCCTCACCCCGAGGGGCACTGAAGCTTTCCTT. Amino acids: CASSLTPRGTEAFL.

The J gene is TRBJ1-2, the V gene TRBV20-1; D is undetermined. Trimming removed 6 bases from V and 12 bases from J, with 11 bases in between. This CDR3 comprises 9 residues. Germline V lookup: CDR1 DFQATT, CDR2 SNEGSKA (reference sequence). CDR3 in DNA: TGCAGTGCACAAATCGGAAACACCTTC. Translating it yields CSAQIGNTF.

The chain has TRBV29-1 and TRBJ1-2; D is ambiguous. This CDR3 region has 10 residues. V dropped 8 bases and J dropped 7 bases, with 11 bases sitting between them. Germline CDR1 and CDR2: SQVTM and ANQGSEA. The CDR3 coding sequence is TGCAGCAGTAGGGAGGGTGGCTACACCTTC. Its translation: CSSREGGYTF. The entire variable domain, with the rest obtained from reference TRBV29-1 and TRBJ1-2, is as follows: SAVISQKPSRDICQRGTSLTIQCQVDSQVTMMFWYRQQPGQSLTLIATANQGSEATYESGFVIDKFPISRPNLTFSTLTVSNMSPEDSSIYLCSSREGGYTFGSGTRLTVV.

This clonotype was observed a handful of times. The CDR3 region is CASSSSREYIAEQYF. CDR3 sequence (DNA): TGTGCCAGCAGCTCCTCCCGGGAGTACATCGCCGAGCAGTACTTC. This rearrangement joins TRBV3-1 to TRBJ2-7; perhaps TRBD2 as D (6 bases). Germline V gene sequence: CDR1 LGHDT, CDR2 YNNKEL (reference sequence). The CDR3 runs 15 residues. The germline V and J ends were trimmed by 5 bases and 6 bases, with 20 bases remaining between them.

To note about this clonotype: Given a much more abundant clone one base away, this may be a read error. The chain combines TRBV10-3 with TRBJ2-5, with TRBD2 matching 7 bases. After removal of 10 bases from V and 0 bases from J, the junction contained 5 bases not matched to a gene. The CDR3 loop spans 13 amino acids. Germline CDR1 ENHRY, CDR2 SYGVKD. CDR3 sequence: CASTRGDQETQYF. The CDR3 coding sequence is TGTGCCAGCACACGGGGGGACCAAGAGACCCAGTACTTC.

In the case of this clonotype: This may stem from a read error, because a much larger clone lies one nucleotide away. This sequence joins TRBV6-5 and TRBJ2-5; 7 nucleotides match TRBD1. The J call may be in error: the DNA end matches TRBJ2-7 better. Per the germline V gene, CDR1 is MNHEY and CDR2 is SVGAGI. The CDR3 spans 16 residues. CDR3: CASSYSTRGRADEQYF. CDR3 in DNA: TGTGCCAGCAGTTACTCGACGAGGGGGCGGGCCGACGAGCAGTACTTC.

The chain combines TRBV24-1 with TRBJ2-5, with no clear D. Per germline, CDR1 KGHDR and CDR2 SFDVKD. V lost 8 bases, J lost 7 bases, and 7 bases lay in between. The CDR3 extends over 10 amino acids. CDR3 in amino acids: CATKAGTQYF. The CDR3 nucleotides are TGTGCCACCAAGGCAGGGACCCAGTACTTC.

This clonotype was seen a handful of times. The rearrangement joins TRBV7-3 to TRBJ1-5, with D possibly matching TRBD1 (5 bases). Per germline, CDR1 SGHTA and CDR2 FQGTGA. CDR3 size: 13 residues. Trimming removed 5 bases at V and 11 bases at J, with 16 bases between. The CDR3 loop is CASSVGTQETQHF. CDR3 DNA sequence: TGTGCCAGCAGCGTAGGGACCCAAGAGACCCAGCATTTT. The full variable domain, in which reference TRBV7-3 and TRBJ1-5 provide the parts outside the CDR3, is GAGVSQTPSNKVTEKGKYVELRCDPISGHTALYWYRQSLGQGPEFLIYFQGTGAADDSGLPNDRFFAVRPEGSVSTLKIQRTERGDSAVYLCASSVGTQETQHFGDGTRLSIL.

The genes are TRBV11-2 and TRBJ2-2, with 9 bases identical to TRBD2. V was pared by 4 bases and J by 5 bases, with 5 bases of the junction left unmatched. CDR1 is SGHAT and CDR2 is FQNNGV in the germline V gene. There are 15 residues in the CDR3. CDR3 region: CASSSTSGWTGELFF. As DNA, the CDR3 is TGTGCCAGCAGCTCTACTAGCGGGTGGACCGGGGAGCTGTTTTTT.

This clonotype came up many times. The chain couples TRBV6-6 to TRBJ2-7, with D possibly being TRBD1 (6 bases). V was pared by 0 bases and J by 3 bases, with 12 bases between. Germline CDR1 is MNHNY and CDR2 is SVGAGI (reference sequence). CDR3 length: 15 amino acids. The CDR3 reads CASSYSYRENYEQYF. The DNA of the CDR3 is TGTGCCAGCAGTTACTCGTACAGGGAAAACTACGAGCAGTACTTC.

This clonotype was recorded at least ten times. V gene TRBV7-9 combines with J gene TRBJ1-1, with D possibly being TRBD1 (5 bases). Deletions cut 2 bases from V and 10 bases from J, with 23 bases between. CDR3 length: 16 amino acids. CDR1 is SEHNR, CDR2 FQNEAQ, per germline (reference sequence). CDR3 loop: CASSLTPPDRVLAAFF. The CDR3 DNA reads as TGTGCCAGCAGCTTAACCCCGCCCGACAGAGTCCTTGCAGCTTTCTTT.

The chain recombines TRBV28 with TRBJ2-7, with D possibly being TRBD2 (6 bases). Germline loops: CDR1 MDHEN, CDR2 SYDVKM. CDR3 length: 11 amino acids. V was trimmed by 10 bases and J by 4 bases, leaving 11 bases between them. The CDR3 reads CATGGQYEQYF. CDR3 in DNA: TGTGCCACCGGGGGTCAGTACGAGCAGTACTTC.

The table lists this clonotype with many counts. The chain joins TRBV6-2 or TRBV6-3 to TRBJ1-5, with 7 nucleotides matching TRBD1. This CDR3 contains 18 residues. CDR1 is MNHEY and CDR2 is SVGEGT in the germline V gene. V lost 2 bases and J lost 4; bases outside the gene matches: 14. CDR3 sequence (DNA): TGTGCCAGCAGTTACCGTCTTCGGGACAGTCTGGTGAATCAGCCCCAGCATTTT. This sequence encodes CASSYRLRDSLVNQPQHF.

This clonotype was seen repeatedly, ten times or more. The J gene is TRBJ2-5, the V gene TRBV9; 10 nucleotides align to TRBD1. The V gene's germline CDR1 is SGDLS and CDR2 YYNGEE. The CDR3 length is 16 residues. The ends lost 0 bases at V and 7 bases at J; junction bases unmatched: 9. CDR3 sequence: CASSVEDRGGKATQYF. CDR3 in DNA: TGTGCCAGCAGCGTAGAGGACAGGGGGGGGAAAGCGACCCAGTACTTC.